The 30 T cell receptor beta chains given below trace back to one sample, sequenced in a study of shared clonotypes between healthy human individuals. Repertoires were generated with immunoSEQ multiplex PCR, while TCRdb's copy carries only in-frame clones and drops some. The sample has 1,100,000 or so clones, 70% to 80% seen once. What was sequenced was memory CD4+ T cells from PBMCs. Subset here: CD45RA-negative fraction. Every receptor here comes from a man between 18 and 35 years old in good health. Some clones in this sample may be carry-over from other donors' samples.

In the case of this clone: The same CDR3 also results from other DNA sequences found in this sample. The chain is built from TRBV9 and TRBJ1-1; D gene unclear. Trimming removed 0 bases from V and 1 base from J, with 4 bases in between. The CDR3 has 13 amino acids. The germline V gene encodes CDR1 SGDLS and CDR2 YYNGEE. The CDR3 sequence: CASSVGRNTEAFF. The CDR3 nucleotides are TGTGCCAGCAGCGTAGGAAGGAACACTGAAGCTTTCTTT. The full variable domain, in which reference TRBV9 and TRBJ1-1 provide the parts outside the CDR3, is DSGVTQTPKHLITATGQRVTLRCSPRSGDLSVYWYQQSLDQGLQFLIQYYNGEERAKGNILERFSAQQFPDLHSELNLSSLELGDSALYFCASSVGRNTEAFFGQGTRLTVV.

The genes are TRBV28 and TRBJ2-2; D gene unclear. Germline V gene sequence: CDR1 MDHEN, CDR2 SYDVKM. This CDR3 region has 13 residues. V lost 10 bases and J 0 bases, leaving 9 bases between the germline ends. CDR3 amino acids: CATHSPNTGELFF. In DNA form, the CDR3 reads TGTGCCACACACTCCCCGAACACCGGGGAGCTGTTTTTT.

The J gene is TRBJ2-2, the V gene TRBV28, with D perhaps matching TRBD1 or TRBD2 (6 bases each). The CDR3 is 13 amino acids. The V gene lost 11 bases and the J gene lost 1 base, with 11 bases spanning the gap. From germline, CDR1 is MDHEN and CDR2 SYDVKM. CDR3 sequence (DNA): TGTGCCTTAGGAGGGGGGAACACCGGGGAGCTGTTTTTT. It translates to CALGGGNTGELFF.

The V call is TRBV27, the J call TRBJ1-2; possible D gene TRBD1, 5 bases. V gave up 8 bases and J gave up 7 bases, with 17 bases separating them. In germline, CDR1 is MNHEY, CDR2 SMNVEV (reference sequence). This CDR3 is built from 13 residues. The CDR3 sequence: CASWDPGIRGYTF. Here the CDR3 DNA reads TGTGCCAGCTGGGACCCAGGGATACGTGGCTACACCTTC.

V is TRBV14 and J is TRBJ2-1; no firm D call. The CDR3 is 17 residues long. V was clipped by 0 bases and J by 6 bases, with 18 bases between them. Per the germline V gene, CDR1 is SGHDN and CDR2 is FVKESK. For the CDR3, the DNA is TGTGCCAGCAGCCAAGATTCAGAGTGGCCCGAGGTCAATGAGCAGTTCTTC. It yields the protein CASSQDSEWPEVNEQFF.

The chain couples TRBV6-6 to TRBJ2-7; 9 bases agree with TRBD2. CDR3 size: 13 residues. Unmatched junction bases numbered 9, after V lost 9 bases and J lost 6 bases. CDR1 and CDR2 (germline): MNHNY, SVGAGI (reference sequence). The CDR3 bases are TGTGCCAGTCATAGCGGGAGAGGCGCCGAGCAGTACTTC. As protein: CASHSGRGAEQYF.

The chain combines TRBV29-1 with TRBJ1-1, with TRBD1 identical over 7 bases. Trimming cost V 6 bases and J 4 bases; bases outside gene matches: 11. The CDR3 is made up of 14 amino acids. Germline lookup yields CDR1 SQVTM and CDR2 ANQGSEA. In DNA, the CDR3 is TGCAGCGTGAAAACAGGGGTCCCCTTCACTGAAGCTTTCTTT. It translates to CSVKTGVPFTEAFF.

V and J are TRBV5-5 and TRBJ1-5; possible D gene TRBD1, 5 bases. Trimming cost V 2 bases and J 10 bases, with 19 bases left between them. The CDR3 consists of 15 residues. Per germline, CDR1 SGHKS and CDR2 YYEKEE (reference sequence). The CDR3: CASSFSPGTPLPQHF. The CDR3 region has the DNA TGTGCCAGCAGCTTCTCCCCCGGGACCCCTCTCCCCCAGCATTTT. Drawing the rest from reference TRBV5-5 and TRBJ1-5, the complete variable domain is DAGVTQSPTHLIKTRGQQVTLRCSPISGHKSVSWYQQVLGQGPQFIFQYYEKEERGRGNFPDRFSARQFPNYSSELNVNALLLGDSALYLCASSFSPGTPLPQHFGDGTRLSIL.

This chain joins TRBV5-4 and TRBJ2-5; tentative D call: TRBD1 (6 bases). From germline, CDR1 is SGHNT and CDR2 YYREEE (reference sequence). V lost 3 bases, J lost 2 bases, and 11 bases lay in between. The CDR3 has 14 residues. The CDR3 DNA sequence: TGTGCCAGCAGCTCGGGACACAGACAAGAGACCCAGTACTTC. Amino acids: CASSSGHRQETQYF. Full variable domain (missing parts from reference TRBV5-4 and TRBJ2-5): ETGVTQSPTHLIKTRGQQVTLRCSSQSGHNTVSWYQQALGQGPQFIFQYYREEENGRGNFPPRFSGLQFPNYSSELNVNALELDDSALYLCASSSGHRQETQYFGPGTRLLVL.

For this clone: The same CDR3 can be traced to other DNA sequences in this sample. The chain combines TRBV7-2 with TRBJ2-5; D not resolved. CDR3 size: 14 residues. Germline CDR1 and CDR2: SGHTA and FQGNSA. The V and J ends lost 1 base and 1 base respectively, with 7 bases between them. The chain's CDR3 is CASSLGFGQETQYF. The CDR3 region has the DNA TGTGCCAGCAGCTTAGGATTTGGCCAAGAGACCCAGTACTTC.

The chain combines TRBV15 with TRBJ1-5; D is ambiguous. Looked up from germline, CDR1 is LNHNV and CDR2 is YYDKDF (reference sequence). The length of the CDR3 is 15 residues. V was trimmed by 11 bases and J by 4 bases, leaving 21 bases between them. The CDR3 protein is CAASASGVWNQPQHF. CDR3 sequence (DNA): TGTGCCGCCTCTGCCAGCGGGGTTTGGAATCAGCCCCAGCATTTT.

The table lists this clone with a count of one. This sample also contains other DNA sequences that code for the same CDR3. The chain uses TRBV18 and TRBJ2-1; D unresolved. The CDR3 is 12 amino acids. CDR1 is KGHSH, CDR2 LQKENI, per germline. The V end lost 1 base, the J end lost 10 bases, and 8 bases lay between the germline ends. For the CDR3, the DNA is TGTGCCAGCTCACCACGGTCGGACGAGCAGTTCTTC. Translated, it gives CASSPRSDEQFF.

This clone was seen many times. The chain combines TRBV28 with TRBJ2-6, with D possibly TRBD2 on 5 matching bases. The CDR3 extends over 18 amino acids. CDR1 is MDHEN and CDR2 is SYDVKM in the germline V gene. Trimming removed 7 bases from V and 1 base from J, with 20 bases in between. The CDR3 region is CASTAGRVSRSGANVLTF. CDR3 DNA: TGTGCCAGCACCGCTGGGCGGGTCTCTAGGTCTGGGGCCAACGTCCTGACTTTC.

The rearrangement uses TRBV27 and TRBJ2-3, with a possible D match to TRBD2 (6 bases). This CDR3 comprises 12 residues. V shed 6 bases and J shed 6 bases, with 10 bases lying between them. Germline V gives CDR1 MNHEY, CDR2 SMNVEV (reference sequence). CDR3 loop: CASRSSGDTQYF. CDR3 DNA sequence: TGTGCCAGCAGATCAAGCGGGGATACGCAGTATTTT.

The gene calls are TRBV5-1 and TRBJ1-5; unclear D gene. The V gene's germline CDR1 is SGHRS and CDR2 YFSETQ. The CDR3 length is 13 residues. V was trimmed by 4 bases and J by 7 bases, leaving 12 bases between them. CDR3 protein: CASSPDGIQPQHF. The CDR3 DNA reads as TGCGCCAGCAGCCCGGACGGTATCCAGCCCCAGCATTTT.

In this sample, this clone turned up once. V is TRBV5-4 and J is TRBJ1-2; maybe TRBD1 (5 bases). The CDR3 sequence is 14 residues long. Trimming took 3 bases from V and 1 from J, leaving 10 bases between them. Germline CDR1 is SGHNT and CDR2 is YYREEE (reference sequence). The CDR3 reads CASSYRSLNYGYTF. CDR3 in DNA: TGTGCCAGCAGCTACAGGTCGCTTAACTATGGCTACACCTTC.

The CDR3: CASSSSGSTDTQYF. In DNA, the CDR3 is TGCGCCAGCAGCTCTAGCGGAAGCACAGATACGCAGTATTTT. The chain carries TRBV4-1 and TRBJ2-3; 7 bases line up with TRBD2. The J segment lost 0 bases and the V segment lost 5 bases, leaving 2 bases of the junction unmatched. The CDR3 extends over 14 amino acids. Germline CDR1 reads MGHRA; CDR2 reads YSYEKL.

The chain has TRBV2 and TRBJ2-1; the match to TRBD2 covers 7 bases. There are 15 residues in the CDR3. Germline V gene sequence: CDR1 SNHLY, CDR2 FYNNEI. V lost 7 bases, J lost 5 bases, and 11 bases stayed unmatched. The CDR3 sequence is CASNWVAGPNNEQFF. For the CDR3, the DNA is TGTGCCAGCAATTGGGTAGCGGGCCCAAACAATGAGCAGTTCTTC.

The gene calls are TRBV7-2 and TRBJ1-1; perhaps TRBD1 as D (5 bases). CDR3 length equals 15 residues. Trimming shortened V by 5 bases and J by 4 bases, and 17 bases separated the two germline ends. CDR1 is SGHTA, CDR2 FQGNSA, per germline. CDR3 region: CASSGWREGPTEAFF. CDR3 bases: TGTGCCAGCAGCGGATGGAGGGAGGGACCCACTGAAGCTTTCTTT.

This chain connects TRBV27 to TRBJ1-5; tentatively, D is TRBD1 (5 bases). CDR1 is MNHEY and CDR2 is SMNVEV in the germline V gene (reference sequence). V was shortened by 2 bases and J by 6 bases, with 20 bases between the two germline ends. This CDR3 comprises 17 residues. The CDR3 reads CASSLTHRDAVLQPQHF. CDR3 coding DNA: TGTGCCAGCAGTTTAACCCACCGGGACGCCGTGCTTCAGCCCCAGCATTTT.

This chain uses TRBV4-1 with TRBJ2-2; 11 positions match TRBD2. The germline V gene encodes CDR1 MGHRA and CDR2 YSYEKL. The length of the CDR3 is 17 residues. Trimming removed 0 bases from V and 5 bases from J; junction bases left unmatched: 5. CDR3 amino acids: CASSQDRRLAGTGELFF. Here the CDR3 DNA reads TGCGCCAGCAGCCAAGATCGGAGACTAGCGGGAACCGGGGAGCTGTTTTTT.

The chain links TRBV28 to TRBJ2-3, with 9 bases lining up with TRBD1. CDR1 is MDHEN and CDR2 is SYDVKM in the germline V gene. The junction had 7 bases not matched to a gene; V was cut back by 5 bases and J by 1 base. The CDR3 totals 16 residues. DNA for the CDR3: TGTGCCAGCAGTCCTCGGACAGGGGTGGGCACAGATACGCAGTATTTT. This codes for CASSPRTGVGTDTQYF.

The CDR3 reads CASSLQGQAAYEQYF. CDR3 sequence (DNA): TGTGCCAGCAGCTTACAGGGACAGGCGGCCTACGAGCAGTACTTC. The chain joins TRBV7-2 to TRBJ2-7; 8 bases are a match to TRBD1. The CDR3 extends over 15 amino acids. CDR1 is SGHTA and CDR2 is FQGNSA in the germline V gene. The trim removed 2 bases at V and 2 bases at J, leaving 5 bases unmatched.

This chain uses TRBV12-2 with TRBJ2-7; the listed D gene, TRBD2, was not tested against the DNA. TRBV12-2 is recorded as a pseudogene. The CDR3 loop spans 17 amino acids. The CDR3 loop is CASRLARGQVPSYEQYF. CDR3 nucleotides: TGTGCAAGTCGCTTAGCGCGGGGGCAGGTCCCCTCCTACGAGCAGTACTTC.

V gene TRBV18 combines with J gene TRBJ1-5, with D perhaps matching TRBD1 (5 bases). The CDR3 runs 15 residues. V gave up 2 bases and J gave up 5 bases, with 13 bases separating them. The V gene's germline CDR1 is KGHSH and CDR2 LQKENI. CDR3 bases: TGTGCCAGCTCACCATCCAAGGCGGGGGATCAGCCCCAGCATTTT. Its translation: CASSPSKAGDQPQHF. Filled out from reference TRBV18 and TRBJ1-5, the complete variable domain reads NAGVMQNPRHLVRRRGQEARLRCSPMKGHSHVYWYRQLPEEGLKFMVYLQKENIIDESGMPKERFSAEFPKEGPSILRIQQVVRGDSAAYFCASSPSKAGDQPQHFGDGTRLSIL.

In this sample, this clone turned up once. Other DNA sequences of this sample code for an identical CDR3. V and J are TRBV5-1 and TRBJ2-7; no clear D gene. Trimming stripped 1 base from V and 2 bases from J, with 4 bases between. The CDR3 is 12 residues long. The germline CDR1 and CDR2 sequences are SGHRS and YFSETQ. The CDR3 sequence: CASSLTAYEQYF. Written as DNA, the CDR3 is TGCGCCAGCAGCTTGACAGCCTACGAGCAGTACTTC.

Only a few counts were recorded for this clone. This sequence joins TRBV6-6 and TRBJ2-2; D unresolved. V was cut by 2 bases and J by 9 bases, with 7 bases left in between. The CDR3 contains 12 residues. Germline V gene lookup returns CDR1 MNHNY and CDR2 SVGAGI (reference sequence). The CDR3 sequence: CASSYQYRELFF. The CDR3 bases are TGTGCCAGCAGTTACCAATACCGGGAGCTGTTTTTT.

As DNA, the CDR3 is TGTGCCAGCAGCCTGGGGACAGGGCCCTACGAGCAGTACTTC. It yields the protein CASSLGTGPYEQYF. The chain links TRBV7-3 to TRBJ2-7; 9 bases line up with TRBD1. Germline CDR1 reads SGHTA; CDR2 reads FQGTGA. The CDR3 covers 14 residues. The J segment lost 2 bases and the V segment lost 5 bases, leaving 4 bases of the junction unmatched.

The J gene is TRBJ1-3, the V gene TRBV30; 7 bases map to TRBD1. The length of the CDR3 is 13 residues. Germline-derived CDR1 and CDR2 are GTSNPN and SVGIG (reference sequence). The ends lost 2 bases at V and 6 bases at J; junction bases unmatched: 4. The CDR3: CAWSYGTVNTIYF. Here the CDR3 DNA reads TGTGCCTGGAGTTATGGGACAGTAAACACCATATATTTT.

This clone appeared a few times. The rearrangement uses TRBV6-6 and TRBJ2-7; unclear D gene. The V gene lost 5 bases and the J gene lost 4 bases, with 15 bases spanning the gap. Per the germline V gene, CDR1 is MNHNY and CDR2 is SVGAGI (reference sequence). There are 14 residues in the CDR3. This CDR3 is CASSTEVFGYEQYF. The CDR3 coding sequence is TGTGCCAGCAGTACTGAAGTATTCGGATACGAGCAGTACTTC.